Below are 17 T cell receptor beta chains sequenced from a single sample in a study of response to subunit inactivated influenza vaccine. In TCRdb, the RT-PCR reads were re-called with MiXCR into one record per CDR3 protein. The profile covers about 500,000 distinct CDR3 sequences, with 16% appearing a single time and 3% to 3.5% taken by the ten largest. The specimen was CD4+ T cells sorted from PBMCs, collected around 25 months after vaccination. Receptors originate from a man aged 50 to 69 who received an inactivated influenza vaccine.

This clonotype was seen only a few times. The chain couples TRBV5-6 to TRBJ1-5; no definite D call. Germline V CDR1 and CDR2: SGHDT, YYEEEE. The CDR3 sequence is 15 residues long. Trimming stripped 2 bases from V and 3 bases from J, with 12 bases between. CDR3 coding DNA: TGTGCCAGCAGCTTCGGCAGGCTCACCAATCAGCCCCAGCATTTT. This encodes CASSFGRLTNQPQHF.

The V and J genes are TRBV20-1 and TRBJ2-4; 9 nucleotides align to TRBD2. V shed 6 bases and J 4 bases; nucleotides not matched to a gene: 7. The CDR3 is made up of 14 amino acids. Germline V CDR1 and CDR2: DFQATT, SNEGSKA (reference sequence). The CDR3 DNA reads TGCAGTGCGGGGCTGACTAGCGGTAAAAACATTCAGTACTTC. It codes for CSAGLTSGKNIQYF.

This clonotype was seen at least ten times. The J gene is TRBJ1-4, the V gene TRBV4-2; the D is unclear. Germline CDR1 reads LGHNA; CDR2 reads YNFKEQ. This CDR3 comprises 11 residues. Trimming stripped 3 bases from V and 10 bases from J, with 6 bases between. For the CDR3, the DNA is TGTGCCAGCAGCCAGGGCGGAAAACTGTTTTTT. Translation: CASSQGGKLFF.

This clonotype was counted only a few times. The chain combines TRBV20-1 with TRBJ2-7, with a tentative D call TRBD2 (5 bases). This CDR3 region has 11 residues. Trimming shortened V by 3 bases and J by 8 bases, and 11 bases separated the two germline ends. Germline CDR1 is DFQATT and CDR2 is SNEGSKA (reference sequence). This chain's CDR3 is CSASFGKQQYF. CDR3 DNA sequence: TGCAGTGCTAGCTTCGGGAAGCAGCAGTACTTC.

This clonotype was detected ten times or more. CDR3 sequence reads: CSARGEGTRNYEQYF. In nucleotides, the CDR3 is TGCAGTGCTAGGGGGGAGGGGACTCGCAACTACGAGCAGTACTTC. This chain links TRBV20-1 with TRBJ2-7, with 7 bases that match TRBD2. The CDR3 covers 15 residues. From germline, CDR1 is DFQATT and CDR2 SNEGSKA (reference sequence). V lost 3 bases and J lost 3; bases outside the gene matches: 11.

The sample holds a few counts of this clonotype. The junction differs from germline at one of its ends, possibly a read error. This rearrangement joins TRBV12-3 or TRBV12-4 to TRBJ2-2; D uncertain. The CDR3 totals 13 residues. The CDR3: CASSSRNNGELFF. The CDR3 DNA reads TGTGCCAGCAGTTCACGGAACAACGGGGAGCTGTTTTTT.

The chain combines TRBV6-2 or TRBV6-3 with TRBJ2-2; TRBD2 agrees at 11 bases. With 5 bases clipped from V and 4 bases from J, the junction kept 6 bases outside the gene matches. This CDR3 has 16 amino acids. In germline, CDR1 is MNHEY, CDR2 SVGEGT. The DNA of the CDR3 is TGTGCCAGCAGTAAATCCGGGACTAGCGGCACCGGGGAGCTGTTTTTT. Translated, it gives CASSKSGTSGTGELFF.

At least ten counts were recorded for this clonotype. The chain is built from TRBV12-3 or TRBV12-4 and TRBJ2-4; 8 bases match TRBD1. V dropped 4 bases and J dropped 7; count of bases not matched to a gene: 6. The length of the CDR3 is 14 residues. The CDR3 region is CASSSSGGGNIQYF. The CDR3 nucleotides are TGTGCCAGCAGTTCCTCAGGGGGCGGTAACATTCAGTACTTC.

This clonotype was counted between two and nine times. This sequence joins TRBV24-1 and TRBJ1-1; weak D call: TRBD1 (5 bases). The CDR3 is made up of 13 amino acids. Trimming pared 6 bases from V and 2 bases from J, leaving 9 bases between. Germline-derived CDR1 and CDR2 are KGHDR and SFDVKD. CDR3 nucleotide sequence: TGTGCCACCAGTTCGGGGGGAAACACTGAAGCTTTCTTT. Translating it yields CATSSGGNTEAFF.

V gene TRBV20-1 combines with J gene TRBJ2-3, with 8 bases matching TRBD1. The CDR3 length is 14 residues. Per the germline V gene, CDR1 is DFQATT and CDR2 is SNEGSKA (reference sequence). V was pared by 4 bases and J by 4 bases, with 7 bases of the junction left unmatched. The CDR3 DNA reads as TGCAGTGCTATCCCAGGGGGCGGGGCAGATACGCAGTATTTT. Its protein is CSAIPGGGADTQYF.

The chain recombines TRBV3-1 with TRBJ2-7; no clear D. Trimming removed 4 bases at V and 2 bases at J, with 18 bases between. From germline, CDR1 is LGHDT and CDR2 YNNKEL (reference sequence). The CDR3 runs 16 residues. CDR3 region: CASSPRRRRVPYEQYF. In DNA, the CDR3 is TGTGCCAGCAGCCCGCGGCGACGGAGAGTACCCTACGAGCAGTACTTC.

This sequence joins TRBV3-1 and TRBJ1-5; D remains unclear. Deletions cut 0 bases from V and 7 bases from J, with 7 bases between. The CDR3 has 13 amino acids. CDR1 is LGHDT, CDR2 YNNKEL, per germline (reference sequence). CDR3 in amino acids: CASSQDFIQPQHF. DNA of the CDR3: TGTGCCAGCAGCCAAGATTTTATCCAGCCCCAGCATTTT.

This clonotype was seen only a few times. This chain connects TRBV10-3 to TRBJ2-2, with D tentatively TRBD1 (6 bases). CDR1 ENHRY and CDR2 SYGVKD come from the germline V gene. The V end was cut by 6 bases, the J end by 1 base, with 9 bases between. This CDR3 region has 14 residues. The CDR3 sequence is CAIRETGNTGELFF. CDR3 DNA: TGTGCCATCAGGGAGACAGGGAACACCGGGGAGCTGTTTTTT.

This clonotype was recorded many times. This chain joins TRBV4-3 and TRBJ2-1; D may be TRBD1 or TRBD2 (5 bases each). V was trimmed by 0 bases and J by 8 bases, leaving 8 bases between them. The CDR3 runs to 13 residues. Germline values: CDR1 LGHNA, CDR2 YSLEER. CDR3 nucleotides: TGCGCCAGCAGCCAAGATTGGGGACATGAGCAGTTCTTC. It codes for CASSQDWGHEQFF.

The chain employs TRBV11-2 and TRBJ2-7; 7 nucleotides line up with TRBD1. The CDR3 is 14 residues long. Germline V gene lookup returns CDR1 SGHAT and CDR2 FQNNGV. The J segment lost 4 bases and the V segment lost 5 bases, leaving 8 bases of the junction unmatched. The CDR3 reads CASSRGTDLYEQYF. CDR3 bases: TGTGCCAGCAGCCGAGGGACAGACCTTTACGAGCAGTACTTC.

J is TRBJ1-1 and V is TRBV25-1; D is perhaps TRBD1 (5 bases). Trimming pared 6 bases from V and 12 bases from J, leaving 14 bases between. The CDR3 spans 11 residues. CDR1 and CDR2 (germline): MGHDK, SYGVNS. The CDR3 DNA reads TGTGCCAGCAGGAATGACAGAAAACCTTTCTTT. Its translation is CASRNDRKPFF.

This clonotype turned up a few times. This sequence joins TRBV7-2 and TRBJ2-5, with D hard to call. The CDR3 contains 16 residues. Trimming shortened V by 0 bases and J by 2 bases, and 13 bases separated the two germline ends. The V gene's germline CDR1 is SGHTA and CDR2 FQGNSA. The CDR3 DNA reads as TGTGCCAGCAGCTTAGCGCGCGGTCGTCAGCAAGAGACCCAGTACTTC. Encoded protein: CASSLARGRQQETQYF.